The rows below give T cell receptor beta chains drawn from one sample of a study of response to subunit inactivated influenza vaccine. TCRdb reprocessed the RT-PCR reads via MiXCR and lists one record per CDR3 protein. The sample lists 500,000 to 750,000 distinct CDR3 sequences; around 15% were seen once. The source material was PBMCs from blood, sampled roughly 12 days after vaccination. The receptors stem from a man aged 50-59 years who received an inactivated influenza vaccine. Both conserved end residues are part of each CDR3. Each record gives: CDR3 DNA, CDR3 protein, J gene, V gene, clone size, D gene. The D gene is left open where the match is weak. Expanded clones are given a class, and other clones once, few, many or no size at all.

CDR3 DNA: TGTGCCAGCAGTCCGCCGACAGGGGTAGCCGGGGAGCTGTTTTTT
CDR3 protein: CASSPPTGVAGELFF
J gene: TRBJ2-2
V gene: TRBV12-3/TRBV12-4
clone size: .
D gene: TRBD1

CDR3 DNA: TGTGCCACCAGCCTTGGGAGAGGAGAGACCCAGTACTTC
CDR3 protein: CATSLGRGETQYF
J gene: TRBJ2-5
V gene: TRBV15
clone size: many
D gene: .

CDR3 DNA: TGTGCCAGCAGTTTTCGAATCGGGGAGGGGGCCGAGCAGTACTTC
CDR3 protein: CASSFRIGEGAEQYF
J gene: TRBJ2-7
V gene: TRBV27
clone size: .
D gene: .

CDR3 DNA: TGCGCCAGCATTCAGGACAGGTCCTCCTACAATGAGCAGTTCTTC
CDR3 protein: CASIQDRSSYNEQFF
J gene: TRBJ2-1
V gene: TRBV10-2
clone size: few
D gene: TRBD1

CDR3 DNA: TGTGCCAGTAGTATACAGCAGGTTACCTACAATGAGCAGTTCTTC
CDR3 protein: CASSIQQVTYNEQFF
J gene: TRBJ2-1
V gene: TRBV19
clone size: .
D gene: .

CDR3 DNA: TGTGCCAGCAGCCCACAGTCGGGCGGGGCTCAGTATTTT
CDR3 protein: CASSPQSGGAQYF
J gene: TRBJ2-3
V gene: TRBV7-2
clone size: .
D gene: .

CDR3 DNA: TGTGCCAGCAGCTTTTCTCCAGGGACTGAAGCTTTCTTT
CDR3 protein: CASSFSPGTEAFF
J gene: TRBJ1-1
V gene: TRBV7-9
clone size: .
D gene: .

CDR3 DNA: TGTGCCAGCAAGCGACAGGGGGCCTCGTTCTACGAGCAGTACTTC
CDR3 protein: CASKRQGASFYEQYF
J gene: TRBJ2-7
V gene: TRBV28
clone size: few
D gene: TRBD1

CDR3 DNA: TGCAGTGCTAGTGGGAGGGACCGAGCCGCCGGGGAGCTGTTTTTT
CDR3 protein: CSASGRDRAAGELFF
J gene: TRBJ2-2
V gene: TRBV20-1
clone size: few
D gene: TRBD2

CDR3 DNA: TGTGCCAGCAGCTTAGGGGAGAATCAGCCCCAGCATTTT
CDR3 protein: CASSLGENQPQHF
J gene: TRBJ1-5
V gene: TRBV12-3/TRBV12-4
clone size: many
D gene: .

CDR3 DNA: TGTGCCATCAGTGAGTCGAATTTGGCAGGGGCAGATACGCAGTATTTT
CDR3 protein: CAISESNLAGADTQYF
J gene: TRBJ2-3
V gene: TRBV10-3
clone size: many
D gene: .

CDR3 DNA: TGTGCCAGCAGTTTACCGGGACAGGGGGCCTTGAATTCACCCCTCCACTTT
CDR3 protein: CASSLPGQGALNSPLHF
J gene: TRBJ1-6
V gene: TRBV28
clone size: .
D gene: TRBD1

CDR3 DNA: TGTGCCAGCACCGAAGGGGTGGGGTACACTGAAGCTTTCTTT
CDR3 protein: CASTEGVGYTEAFF
J gene: TRBJ1-1
V gene: TRBV2
clone size: few
D gene: .

CDR3 DNA: TGTGCCAGCAGTTACGTGGACAGGGTAGTCGACGAGCAGTACTTC
CDR3 protein: CASSYVDRVVDEQYF
J gene: TRBJ2-7
V gene: TRBV6-2/TRBV6-3
clone size: .
D gene: TRBD1

CDR3 DNA: TGTGCCAGCAGTTCGGTAGAGAGTAGGTCACCCCTCCACTTT
CDR3 protein: CASSSVESRSPLHF
J gene: TRBJ1-6
V gene: TRBV6-5
clone size: few
D gene: .

CDR3 DNA: TGTGCCAGCTCACCAACGATAGTTAGGACCTACGAGCAGTACTTC
CDR3 protein: CASSPTIVRTYEQYF
J gene: TRBJ2-7
V gene: TRBV18
clone size: few
D gene: .

CDR3 DNA: TGTGCCAGCAGTTTGGTTGAGCGCAATCAGCCCCAGCATTTT
CDR3 protein: CASSLVERNQPQHF
J gene: TRBJ1-5
V gene: TRBV28
clone size: .
D gene: .

CDR3 DNA: TGTGCCAGCAGTTTGGTTCGATCAGGAGAGACCCAGTACTTC
CDR3 protein: CASSLVRSGETQYF
J gene: TRBJ2-5
V gene: TRBV6-2/TRBV6-3
clone size: few
D gene: .

CDR3 DNA: TGCGCCAGCAGCTTGGGCGGGACCCACTATGGCTACACCTTC
CDR3 protein: CASSLGGTHYGYTF
J gene: TRBJ1-2
V gene: TRBV5-1
clone size: few
D gene: .

CDR3 DNA: TGTGCCAGCAGTTTATCCCGGAAGCGACAGGGGAACACTGAAGCTTTCTTT
CDR3 protein: CASSLSRKRQGNTEAFF
J gene: TRBJ1-1
V gene: TRBV12-3/TRBV12-4
clone size: .
D gene: TRBD1

CDR3 DNA: TGTGCCAGCAGCGTAGAGGACACCTCTAACTATGGCTACACCTTC
CDR3 protein: CASSVEDTSNYGYTF
J gene: TRBJ1-2
V gene: TRBV9
clone size: .
D gene: .

CDR3 DNA: TGTGCCAGCAGTTACCCCTTTACCGTGGGTGAGCAGTTCTTC
CDR3 protein: CASSYPFTVGEQFF
J gene: TRBJ2-1
V gene: TRBV6-5
clone size: .
D gene: .

CDR3 DNA: TGTGCCAGCAGTCCCGGGGGGGCGGGACAAACTAATGAAAAACTGTTTTTT
CDR3 protein: CASSPGGAGQTNEKLFF
J gene: TRBJ1-4
V gene: TRBV12-3/TRBV12-4
clone size: .
D gene: .